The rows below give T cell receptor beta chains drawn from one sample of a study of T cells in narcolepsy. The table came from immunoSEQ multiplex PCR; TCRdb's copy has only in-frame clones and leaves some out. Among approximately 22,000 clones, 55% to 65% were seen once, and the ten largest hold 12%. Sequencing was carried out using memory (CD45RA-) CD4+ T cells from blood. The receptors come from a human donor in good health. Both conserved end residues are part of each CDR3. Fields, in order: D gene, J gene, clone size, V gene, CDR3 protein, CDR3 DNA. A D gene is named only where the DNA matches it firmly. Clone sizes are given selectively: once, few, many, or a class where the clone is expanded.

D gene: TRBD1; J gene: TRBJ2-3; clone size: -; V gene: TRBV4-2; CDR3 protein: CASSQDPGQENTQYF; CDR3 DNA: TGTGCCAGCAGCCAAGATCCGGGACAGGAGAACACGCAGTATTTT
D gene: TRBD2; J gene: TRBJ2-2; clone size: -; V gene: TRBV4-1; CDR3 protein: CASSLKTSGSSVGELFF; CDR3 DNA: TGCGCCAGCAGCCTAAAGACTAGCGGGAGTTCGGTCGGGGAGCTGTTTTTT
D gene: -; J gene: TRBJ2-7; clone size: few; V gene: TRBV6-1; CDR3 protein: CASTDWGYEQYF; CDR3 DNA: TGTGCCAGCACCGACTGGGGCTACGAGCAGTACTTC
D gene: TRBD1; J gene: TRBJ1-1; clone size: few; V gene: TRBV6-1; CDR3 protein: CASILRGQNTEAFF; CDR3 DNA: TGTGCCAGCATCCTAAGGGGGCAGAACACTGAAGCTTTCTTT
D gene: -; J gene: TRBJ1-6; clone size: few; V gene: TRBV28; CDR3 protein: CASSTSQVDNSPLHF; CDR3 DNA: TGTGCCAGCAGTACCAGTCAGGTTGATAATTCACCCCTCCACTTT
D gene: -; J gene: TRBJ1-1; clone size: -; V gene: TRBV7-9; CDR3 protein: CASSLVGGAEAFF; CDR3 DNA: TGTGCCAGCAGCTTAGTAGGGGGAGCTGAAGCTTTCTTT
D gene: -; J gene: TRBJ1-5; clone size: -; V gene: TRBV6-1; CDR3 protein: CASSDGMVSNQPQHF; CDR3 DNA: TGTGCCAGCAGTGACGGCATGGTGAGCAATCAGCCCCAGCATTTT
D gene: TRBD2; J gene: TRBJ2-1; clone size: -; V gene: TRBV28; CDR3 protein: CASLLAGVNEQFF; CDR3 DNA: TGTGCCAGCTTGCTAGCGGGGGTAAATGAGCAGTTCTTC
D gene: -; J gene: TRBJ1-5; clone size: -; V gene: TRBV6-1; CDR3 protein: CASSSEGGSNQPQHF; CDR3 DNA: TGTGCCAGCAGTTCCGAGGGGGGTAGCAATCAGCCCCAGCATTTT
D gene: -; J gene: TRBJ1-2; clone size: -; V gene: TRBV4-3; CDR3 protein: CASSQSLTETAYGYTF; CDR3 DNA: TGCGCCAGCAGCCAATCCCTCACGGAGACGGCCTATGGCTACACCTTC
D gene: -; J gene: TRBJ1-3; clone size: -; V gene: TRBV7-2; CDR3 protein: CASSLEARSSGNTIYF; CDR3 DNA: TGTGCCAGCAGCTTAGAGGCACGGAGCTCTGGAAACACCATATATTTT
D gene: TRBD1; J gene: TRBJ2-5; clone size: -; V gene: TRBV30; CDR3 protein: CAWAGGVRETQYF; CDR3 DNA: TGTGCCTGGGCAGGGGGCGTTAGGGAGACCCAGTACTTC
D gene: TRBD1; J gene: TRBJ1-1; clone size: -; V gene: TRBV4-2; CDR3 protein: CASSQAGQGNTEAFF; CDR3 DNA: TGTGCCAGCAGCCAAGCGGGACAGGGGAACACTGAAGCTTTCTTT
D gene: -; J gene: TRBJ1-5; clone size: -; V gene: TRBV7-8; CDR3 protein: CASSAGQNSNQPQHF; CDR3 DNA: TGTGCCAGCAGCGCTGGACAGAATAGCAATCAGCCCCAGCATTTT
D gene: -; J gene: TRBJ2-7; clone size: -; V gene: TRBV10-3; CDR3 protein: CAISERGSLISYEQYF; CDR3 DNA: TGTGCCATCAGTGAAAGGGGGTCCCTCATTTCCTACGAGCAGTACTTC
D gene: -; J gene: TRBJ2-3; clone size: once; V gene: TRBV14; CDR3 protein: CASSKGRLSFTDTQYF; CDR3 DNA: TGTGCCAGCTCCAAAGGACGCTTGAGCTTCACAGATACGCAGTATTTT
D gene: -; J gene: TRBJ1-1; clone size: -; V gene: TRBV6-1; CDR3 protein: CASSETKHTEAFF; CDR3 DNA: TGTGCCAGCAGTGAGACAAAACACACTGAAGCTTTCTTT
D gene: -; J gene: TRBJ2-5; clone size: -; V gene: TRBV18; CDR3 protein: CASAPKPGWETQYF; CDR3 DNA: TGTGCCAGCGCCCCCAAACCTGGCTGGGAGACCCAGTACTTC
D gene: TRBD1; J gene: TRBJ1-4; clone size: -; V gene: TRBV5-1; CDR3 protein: CASSLGLTGGNEKLFF; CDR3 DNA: TGCGCCAGCAGCTTGGGATTGACAGGGGGGAATGAAAAACTGTTTTTT